This T cell receptor beta chain was sequenced in a study of T-cell memory formation after mild COVID-19. TCRdb reanalysed the 5' RACE reads using MiXCR and keeps one entry per CDR3 protein. The sample contains approximately 250,000 distinct CDR3 sequences, over 15% of which appear only once. Trimming removed 6 bases at V and 8 bases at J, with 13 bases between. The CDR3 has 12 residues. This clonotype originated in a man aged 18 to 29 who had mild COVID-19 (a few samples of this study predate the infection). Cell type and time point are not known. The chain carries TRBV12-3 or TRBV12-4 and TRBJ1-2, with TRBD1 as a possible D gene (5 bases). The sequenced sample was PBMCs or a T cell subset sorted from them (not recorded which). The DNA of the CDR3 is TGTGCCAGCAGCGAGGGGAGGTCGGGCTACACCTTC. Translating it yields CASSEGRSGYTF.